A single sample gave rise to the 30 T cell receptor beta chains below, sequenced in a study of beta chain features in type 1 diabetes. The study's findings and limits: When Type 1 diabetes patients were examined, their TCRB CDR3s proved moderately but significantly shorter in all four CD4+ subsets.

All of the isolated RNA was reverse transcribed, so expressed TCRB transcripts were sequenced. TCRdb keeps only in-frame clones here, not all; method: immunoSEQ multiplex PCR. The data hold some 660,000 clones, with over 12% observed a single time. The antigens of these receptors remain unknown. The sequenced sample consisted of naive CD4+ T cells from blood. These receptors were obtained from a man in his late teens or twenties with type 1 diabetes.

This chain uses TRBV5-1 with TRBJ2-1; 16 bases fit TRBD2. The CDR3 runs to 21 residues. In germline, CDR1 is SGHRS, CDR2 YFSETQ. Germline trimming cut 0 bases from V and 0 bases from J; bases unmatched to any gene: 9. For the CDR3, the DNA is TGCGCCAGCAGCTTGGTGGGGACTAGCGGGAGGGCCGGTAGCTCCTACAATGAGCAGTTCTTC. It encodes CASSLVGTSGRAGSSYNEQFF.

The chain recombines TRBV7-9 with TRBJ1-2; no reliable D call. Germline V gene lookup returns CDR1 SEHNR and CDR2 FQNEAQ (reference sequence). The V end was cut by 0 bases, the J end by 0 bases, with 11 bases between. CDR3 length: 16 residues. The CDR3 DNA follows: TGTGCCAGCAGCTTAGCGTTCCGCCTCGCTAACTATGGCTACACCTTC. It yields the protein CASSLAFRLANYGYTF.

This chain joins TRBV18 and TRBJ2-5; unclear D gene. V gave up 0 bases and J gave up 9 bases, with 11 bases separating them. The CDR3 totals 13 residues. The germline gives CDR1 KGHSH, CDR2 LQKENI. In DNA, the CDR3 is TGTGCCAGCTCACCACCGGAGCCAGGAGCCCAGTACTTC. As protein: CASSPPEPGAQYF.

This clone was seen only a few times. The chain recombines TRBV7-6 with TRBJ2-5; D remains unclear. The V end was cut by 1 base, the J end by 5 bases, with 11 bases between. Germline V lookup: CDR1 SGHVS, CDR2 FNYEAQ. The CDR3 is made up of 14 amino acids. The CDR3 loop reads CASSLGPTLETQYF. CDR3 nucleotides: TGTGCCAGCAGCTTAGGACCCACGCTGGAGACCCAGTACTTC.

The CDR3 coding sequence is TGTGCCAGTAGTAAGCAGATCGGGGGCAATCAGCCCCAGCATTTT. Translated, it gives CASSKQIGGNQPQHF. The chain has TRBV19 and TRBJ1-5; D gene uncertain. Trimming cost V 4 bases and J 2 bases, with 12 bases left between them. The CDR3 loop spans 15 amino acids. The germline V gene encodes CDR1 LNHDA and CDR2 SQIVND (reference sequence).

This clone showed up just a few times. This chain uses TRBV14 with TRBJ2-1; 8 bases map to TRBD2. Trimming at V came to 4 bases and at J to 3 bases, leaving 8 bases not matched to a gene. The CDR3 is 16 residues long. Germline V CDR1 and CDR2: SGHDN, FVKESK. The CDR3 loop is CASSRKAGAGYNEQFF. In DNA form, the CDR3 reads TGTGCCAGCAGCCGAAAAGCGGGAGCGGGCTACAATGAGCAGTTCTTC. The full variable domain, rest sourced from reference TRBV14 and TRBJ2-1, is EAGVTQFPSHSVIEKGQTVTLRCDPISGHDNLYWYRRVMGKEIKFLLHFVKESKQDESGMPNNRFLAERTGGTYSTLKVQPAELEDSGVYFCASSRKAGAGYNEQFFGPGTRLTVL.

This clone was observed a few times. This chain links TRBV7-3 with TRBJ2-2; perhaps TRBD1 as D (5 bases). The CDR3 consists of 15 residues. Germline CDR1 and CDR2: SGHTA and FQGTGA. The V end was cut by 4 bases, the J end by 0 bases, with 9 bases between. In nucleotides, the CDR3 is TGTGCCAGCAGCTGGGGCCTTACGAACACCGGGGAGCTGTTTTTT. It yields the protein CASSWGLTNTGELFF.

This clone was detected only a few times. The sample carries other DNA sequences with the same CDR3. CDR3 in amino acids: CASSFGLNTEAFF. Here the CDR3 DNA reads TGTGCCAGCAGCTTCGGACTGAACACTGAAGCTTTCTTT. V gene TRBV11-3 combines with J gene TRBJ1-1; no definite D call. V was clipped by 3 bases and J by 0 bases, with 5 bases between them. The length of the CDR3 is 13 residues. Per germline, CDR1 SGHNT and CDR2 YENEEA. Filled out from reference TRBV11-3 and TRBJ1-1, the complete variable domain reads EAGVVQSPRYKIIEKKQPVAFWCNPISGHNTLYWYLQNLGQGPELLIRYENEEAVDDSQLPKDRFSAERLKGVDSTLKIQPAELGDSAVYLCASSFGLNTEAFFGQGTRLTVV.

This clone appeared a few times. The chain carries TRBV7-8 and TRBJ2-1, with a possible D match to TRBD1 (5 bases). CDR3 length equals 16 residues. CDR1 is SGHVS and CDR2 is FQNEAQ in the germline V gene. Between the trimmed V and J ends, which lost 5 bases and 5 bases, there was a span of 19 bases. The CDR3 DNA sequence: TGTGCCAGCAGCCCCCTAACAGGAGTGCGACACAATGAGCAGTTCTTC. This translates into CASSPLTGVRHNEQFF.

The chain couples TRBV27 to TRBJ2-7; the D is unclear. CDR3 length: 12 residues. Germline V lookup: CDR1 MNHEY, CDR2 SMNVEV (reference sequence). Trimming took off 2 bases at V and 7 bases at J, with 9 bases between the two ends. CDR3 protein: CASSLKGYEQYF. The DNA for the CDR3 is TGTGCCAGCAGTTTAAAGGGTTATGAGCAGTACTTC.

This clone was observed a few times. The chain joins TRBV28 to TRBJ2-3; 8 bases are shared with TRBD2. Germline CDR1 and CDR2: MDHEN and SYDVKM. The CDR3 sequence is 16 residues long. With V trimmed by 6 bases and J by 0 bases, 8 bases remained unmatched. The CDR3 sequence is CASRLGRAQSTDTQYF. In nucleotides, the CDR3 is TGTGCCAGCAGGCTCGGGAGGGCCCAGAGCACAGATACGCAGTATTTT.

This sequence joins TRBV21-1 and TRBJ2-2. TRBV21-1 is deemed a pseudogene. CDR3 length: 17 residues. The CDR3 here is CASRNEGRTANTGELFF. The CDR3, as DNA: TGTGCCAGCAGGAATGAAGGCAGGACCGCGAACACCGGGGAGCTGTTTTTT.

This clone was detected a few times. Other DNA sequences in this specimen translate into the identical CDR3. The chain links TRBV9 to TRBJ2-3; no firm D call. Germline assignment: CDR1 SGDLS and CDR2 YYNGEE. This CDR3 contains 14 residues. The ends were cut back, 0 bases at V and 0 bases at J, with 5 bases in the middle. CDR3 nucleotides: TGTGCCAGCAGCGTAGGGCAAAGCACAGATACGCAGTATTTT. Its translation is CASSVGQSTDTQYF.

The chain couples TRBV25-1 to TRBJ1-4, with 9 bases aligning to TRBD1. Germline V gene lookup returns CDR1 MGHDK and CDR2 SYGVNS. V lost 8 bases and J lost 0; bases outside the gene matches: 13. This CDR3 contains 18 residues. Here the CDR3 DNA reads TGTGCCAGCTCTCCCGGGACAGGGAGTTTCGCAACTAATGAAAAACTGTTTTTT. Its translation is CASSPGTGSFATNEKLFF. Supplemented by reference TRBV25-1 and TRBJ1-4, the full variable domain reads EADIYQTPRYLVIGTGKKITLECSQTMGHDKMYWYQQDPGMELHLIHYSYGVNSTEKGDLSSESTVSRIRTEHFPLTLESARPSHTSQYLCASSPGTGSFATNEKLFFGSGTQLSVL.

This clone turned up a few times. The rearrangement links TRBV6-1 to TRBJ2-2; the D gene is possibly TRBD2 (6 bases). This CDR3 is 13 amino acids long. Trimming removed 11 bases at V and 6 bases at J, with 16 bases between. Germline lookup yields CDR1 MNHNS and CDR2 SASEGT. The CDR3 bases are TGTGCCGCGGGAAAACCCGCCGCCGGGGAGCTGTTTTTT. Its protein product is CAAGKPAAGELFF.

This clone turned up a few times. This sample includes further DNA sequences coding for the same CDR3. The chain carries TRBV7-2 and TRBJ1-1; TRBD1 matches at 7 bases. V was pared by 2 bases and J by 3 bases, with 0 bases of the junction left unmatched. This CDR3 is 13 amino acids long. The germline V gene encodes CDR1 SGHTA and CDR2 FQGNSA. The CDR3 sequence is CASSLTGDTEAFF. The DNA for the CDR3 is TGTGCCAGCAGCTTAACAGGGGACACTGAAGCTTTCTTT.

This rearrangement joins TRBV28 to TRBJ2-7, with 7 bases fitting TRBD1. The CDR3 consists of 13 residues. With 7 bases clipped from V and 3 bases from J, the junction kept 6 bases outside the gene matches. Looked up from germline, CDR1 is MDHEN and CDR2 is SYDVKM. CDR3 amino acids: CASNEGQNYEQYF. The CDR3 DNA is TGTGCCAGCAACGAGGGACAGAACTACGAGCAGTACTTC.

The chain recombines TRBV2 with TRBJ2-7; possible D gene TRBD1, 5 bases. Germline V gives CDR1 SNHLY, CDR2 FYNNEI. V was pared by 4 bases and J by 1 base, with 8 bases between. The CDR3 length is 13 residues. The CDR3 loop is CASSAKGSYEQYF. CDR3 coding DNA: TGTGCCAGCAGTGCGAAGGGGTCCTACGAGCAGTACTTC. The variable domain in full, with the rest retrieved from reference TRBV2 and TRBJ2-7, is EPEVTQTPSHQVTQMGQEVILRCVPISNHLYFYWYRQILGQKVEFLVSFYNNEISEKSEIFDDQFSVERPDGSNFTLKIRSTKLEDSAMYFCASSAKGSYEQYFGPGTRLTVT.

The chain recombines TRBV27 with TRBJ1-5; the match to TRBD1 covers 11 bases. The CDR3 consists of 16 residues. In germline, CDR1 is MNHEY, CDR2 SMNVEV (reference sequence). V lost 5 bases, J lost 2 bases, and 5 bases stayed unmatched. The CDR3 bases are TGTGCCAGCAGTGCCGGGACAGGGGGAGGCAATCAGCCCCAGCATTTT. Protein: CASSAGTGGGNQPQHF.

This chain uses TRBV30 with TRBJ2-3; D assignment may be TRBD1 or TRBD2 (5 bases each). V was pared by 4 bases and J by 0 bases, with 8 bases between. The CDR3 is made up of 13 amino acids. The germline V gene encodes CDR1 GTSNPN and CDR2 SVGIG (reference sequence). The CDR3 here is CAWTGDSTDTQYF. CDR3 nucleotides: TGTGCCTGGACTGGGGACAGCACAGATACGCAGTATTTT. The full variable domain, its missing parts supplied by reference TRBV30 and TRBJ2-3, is SQTIHQWPATLVQPVGSPLSLECTVEGTSNPNLYWYRQAAGRGLQLLFYSVGIGQISSEVPQNLSASRPQDRQFILSSKKLLLSDSGFYLCAWTGDSTDTQYFGPGTRLTVL.

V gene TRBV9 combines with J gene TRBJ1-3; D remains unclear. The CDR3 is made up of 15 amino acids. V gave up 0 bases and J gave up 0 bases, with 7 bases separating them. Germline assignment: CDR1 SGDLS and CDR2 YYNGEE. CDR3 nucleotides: TGTGCCAGCAGCGTAGGATTCATCTCTGGAAACACCATATATTTT. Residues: CASSVGFISGNTIYF.

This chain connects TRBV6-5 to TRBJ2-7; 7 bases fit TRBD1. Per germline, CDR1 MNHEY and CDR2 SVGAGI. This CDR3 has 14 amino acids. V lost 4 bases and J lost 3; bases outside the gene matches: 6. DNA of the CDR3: TGTGCCAGCAGTTCCCCGGGACAGATCTACGAGCAGTACTTC. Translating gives CASSSPGQIYEQYF.

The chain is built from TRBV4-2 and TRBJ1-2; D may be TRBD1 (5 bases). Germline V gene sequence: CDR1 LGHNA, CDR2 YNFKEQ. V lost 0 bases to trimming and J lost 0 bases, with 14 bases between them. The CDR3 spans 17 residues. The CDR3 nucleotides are TGTGCCAGCAGCCAAGATCTTTGGGGGGTGCCTAACTATGGCTACACCTTC. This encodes CASSQDLWGVPNYGYTF.

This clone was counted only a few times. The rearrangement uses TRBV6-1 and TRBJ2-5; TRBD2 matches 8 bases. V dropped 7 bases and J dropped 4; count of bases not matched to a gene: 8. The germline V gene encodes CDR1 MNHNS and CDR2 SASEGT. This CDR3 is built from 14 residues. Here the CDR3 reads CASTGGSGTETQYF. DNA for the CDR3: TGTGCCAGCACGGGAGGGAGCGGAACAGAGACCCAGTACTTC.

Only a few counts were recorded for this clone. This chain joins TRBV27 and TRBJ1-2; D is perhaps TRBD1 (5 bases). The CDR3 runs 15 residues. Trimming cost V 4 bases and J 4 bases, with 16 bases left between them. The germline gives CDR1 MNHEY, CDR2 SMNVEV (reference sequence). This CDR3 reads CASSSARDVLYGYTF. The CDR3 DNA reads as TGTGCCAGCAGTTCGGCTAGGGACGTTCTCTATGGCTACACCTTC.

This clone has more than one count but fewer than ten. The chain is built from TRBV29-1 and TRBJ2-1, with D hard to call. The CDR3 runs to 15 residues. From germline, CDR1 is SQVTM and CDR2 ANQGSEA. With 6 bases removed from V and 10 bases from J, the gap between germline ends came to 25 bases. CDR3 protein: CSVQNDRTTRREQFF. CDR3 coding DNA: TGCAGCGTCCAGAACGATCGGACCACCCGGCGGGAGCAGTTCTTC.

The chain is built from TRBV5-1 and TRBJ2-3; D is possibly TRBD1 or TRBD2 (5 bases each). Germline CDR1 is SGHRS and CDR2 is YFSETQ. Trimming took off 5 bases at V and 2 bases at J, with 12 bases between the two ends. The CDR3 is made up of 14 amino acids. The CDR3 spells CASRSGTNTDTQYF. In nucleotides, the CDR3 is TGCGCCAGCAGATCCGGGACGAACACAGATACGCAGTATTTT.

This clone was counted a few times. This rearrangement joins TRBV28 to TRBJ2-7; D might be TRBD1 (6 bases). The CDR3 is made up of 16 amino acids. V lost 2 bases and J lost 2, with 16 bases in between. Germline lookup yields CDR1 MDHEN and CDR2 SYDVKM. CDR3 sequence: CASSLGGPDRPYEQYF. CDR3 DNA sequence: TGTGCCAGCAGTTTAGGGGGACCGGACAGACCCTACGAGCAGTACTTC.

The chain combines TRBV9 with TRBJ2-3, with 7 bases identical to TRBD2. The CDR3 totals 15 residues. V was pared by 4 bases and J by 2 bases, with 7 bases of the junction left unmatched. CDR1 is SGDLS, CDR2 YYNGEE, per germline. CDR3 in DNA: TGTGCCAGCAGCCTGAGCGGGGAAAACACAGATACGCAGTATTTT. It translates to CASSLSGENTDTQYF.

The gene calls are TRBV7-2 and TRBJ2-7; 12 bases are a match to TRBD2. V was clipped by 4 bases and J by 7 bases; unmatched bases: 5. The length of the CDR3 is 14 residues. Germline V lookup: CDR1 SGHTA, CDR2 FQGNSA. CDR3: CASSSSGRAGEQYF. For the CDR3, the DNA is TGTGCCAGCAGCTCTAGCGGGAGGGCGGGGGAGCAGTACTTC.